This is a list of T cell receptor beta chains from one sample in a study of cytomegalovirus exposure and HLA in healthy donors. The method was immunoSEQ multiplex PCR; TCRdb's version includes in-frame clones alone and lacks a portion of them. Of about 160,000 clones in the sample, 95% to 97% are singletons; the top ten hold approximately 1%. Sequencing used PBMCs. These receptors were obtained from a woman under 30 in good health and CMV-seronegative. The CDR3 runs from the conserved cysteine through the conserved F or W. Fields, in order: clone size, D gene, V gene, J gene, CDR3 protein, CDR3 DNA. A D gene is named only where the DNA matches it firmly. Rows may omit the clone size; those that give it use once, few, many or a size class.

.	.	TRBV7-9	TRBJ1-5	CASSLAGLGNQPQHF	TGTGCCAGCAGCTTAGCGGGGCTCGGCAATCAGCCCCAGCATTTT
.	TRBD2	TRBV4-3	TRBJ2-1	CASSQEPTSGGEYNEQFF	TGCGCCAGCAGCCAAGAACCGACTAGCGGGGGGGAGTACAATGAGCAGTTCTTC
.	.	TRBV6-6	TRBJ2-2	CASSAVPFRELFF	TGTGCCAGCAGCGCAGTCCCGTTTCGAGAGCTGTTTTTT
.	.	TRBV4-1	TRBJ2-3	CASSQAGSDTQYF	TGCGCCAGCAGCCAGGCCGGGTCAGATACGCAGTATTTT
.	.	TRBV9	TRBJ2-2	CASSETGNTGELFF	TGTGCCAGCAGTGAGACTGGAAACACCGGGGAGCTGTTTTTT
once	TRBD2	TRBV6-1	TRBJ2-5	CASSEVAGEETQYF	TGTGCCAGCAGTGAAGTAGCGGGGGAGGAGACCCAGTACTTC
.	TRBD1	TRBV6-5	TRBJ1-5	CASSYSRGLRPQHF	TGTGCCAGCAGTTACTCCAGGGGGCTGAGGCCCCAGCATTTT
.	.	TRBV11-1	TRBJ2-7	CASSLLGRTYEQYF	TGTGCCAGCAGCTTATTAGGCAGGACCTACGAGCAGTACTTC
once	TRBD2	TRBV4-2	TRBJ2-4	CASSQEFSGGARNIQYF	TGTGCCAGCAGCCAAGAGTTCAGCGGGGGGGCGCGAAACATTCAGTACTTC
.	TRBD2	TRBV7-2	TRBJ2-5	CASSFSAGGETQYF	TGTGCCAGCAGCTTTTCAGCGGGGGGGGAGACCCAGTACTTC
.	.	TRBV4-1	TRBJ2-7	CASSRKWTGTPPYEQYF	TGCGCCAGCAGCCGGAAATGGACCGGGACACCCCCCTACGAGCAGTACTTC
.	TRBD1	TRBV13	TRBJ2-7	CASSPGTATYEQYF	TGTGCCAGCAGCCCAGGGACAGCCACATACGAGCAGTACTTC
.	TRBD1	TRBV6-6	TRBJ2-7	CASGDRPYEQYF	TGTGCCAGCGGGGACAGACCCTACGAGCAGTACTTC
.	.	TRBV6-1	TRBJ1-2	CASSEGRVSYGYTF	TGTGCCAGCAGTGAAGGGAGGGTCTCCTATGGCTACACCTTC
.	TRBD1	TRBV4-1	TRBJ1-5	CASSQGDSNNQPQHF	TGCGCCAGCAGCCAAGGGGACAGCAACAATCAGCCCCAGCATTTT
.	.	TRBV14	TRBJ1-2	CATRWQASYGYTF	TGTGCCACACGGTGGCAGGCGAGCTATGGCTACACCTTC
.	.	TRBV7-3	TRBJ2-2	CASSLLAITPGELFF	TGTGCCAGCAGCTTACTAGCAATCACCCCCGGGGAGCTGTTTTTT
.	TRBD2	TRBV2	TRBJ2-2	CASRLAGHTGELFF	TGTGCCAGCAGACTAGCGGGGCACACCGGGGAGCTGTTTTTT
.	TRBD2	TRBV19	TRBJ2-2	CATSPGGAGELFF	TGTGCCACCTCCCCCGGGGGGGCCGGGGAGCTGTTTTTT
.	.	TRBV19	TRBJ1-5	CASSTIQGQPQHF	TGTGCCAGTAGTACAATTCAGGGGCAGCCCCAGCATTTT
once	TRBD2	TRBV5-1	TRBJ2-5	CASSLVGTSGQETQYF	TGCGCCAGCAGCTTGGTGGGGACTAGCGGCCAAGAGACCCAGTACTTC
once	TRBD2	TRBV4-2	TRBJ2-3	CASSQRLAGGPGGTDTQYF	TGTGCCAGCAGCCAAAGACTAGCGGGGGGGCCGGGGGGCACAGATACGCAGTATTTT
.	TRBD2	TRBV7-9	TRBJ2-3	CASSSLRAAGGYTDTQYF	TGTGCCAGCAGCTCACTGCGGGCCGCGGGGGGATACACAGATACGCAGTATTTT
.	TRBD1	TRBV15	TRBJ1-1	CATSRWTGKTEAFF	TGTGCCACCAGCAGATGGACAGGGAAGACTGAAGCTTTCTTT
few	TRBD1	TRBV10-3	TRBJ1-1	CAIRDLQGPMNTEAFF	TGTGCCATCAGGGATCTACAGGGGCCGATGAACACTGAAGCTTTCTTT
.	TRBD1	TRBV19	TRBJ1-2	CASSTRDRGGYTF	TGTGCCAGTAGTACCCGGGACAGGGGTGGCTACACCTTC
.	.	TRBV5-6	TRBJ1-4	CASSLGGGISNEKLFF	TGTGCCAGCAGCTTGGGCGGAGGGATCTCTAATGAAAAACTGTTTTTT
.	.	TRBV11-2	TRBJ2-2	CASSLEGGGTGELFF	TGTGCCAGCAGCTTAGAAGGGGGGGGCACCGGGGAGCTGTTTTTT
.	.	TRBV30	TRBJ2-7	CAWSAGTFYEQYF	TGTGCCTGGAGTGCGGGGACATTCTACGAGCAGTACTTC
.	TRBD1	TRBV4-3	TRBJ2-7	CASSLGGEGYEQYF	TGCGCCAGCAGCTTAGGGGGCGAAGGCTACGAGCAGTACTTC
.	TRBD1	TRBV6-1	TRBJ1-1	CAHGDRGMNTEAFF	TGTGCCCATGGGGACAGGGGAATGAACACTGAAGCTTTCTTT
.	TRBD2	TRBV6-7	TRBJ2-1	CASSYSSSGDSYNEQFF	TGTGCCAGCAGTTACTCGTCTAGCGGGGACTCCTACAATGAGCAGTTCTTC
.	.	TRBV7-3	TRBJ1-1	CASSLGGGTEAFF	TGTGCCAGCAGCTTAGGGGGGGGCACTGAAGCTTTCTTT
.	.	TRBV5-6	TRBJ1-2	CASSNGYGYTF	TGTGCCAGCAGCAACGGGTATGGCTACACCTTC
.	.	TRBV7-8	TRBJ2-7	CASSLVVDFRSSYEQYF	TGTGCCAGCAGCTTAGTTGTCGACTTTAGGAGCTCCTACGAGCAGTACTTC
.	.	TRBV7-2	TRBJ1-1	CASSLGAGEAFF	TGTGCCAGCAGCTTAGGGGCTGGGGAAGCTTTCTTT
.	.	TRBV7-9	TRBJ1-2	CASSLGGGGYTF	TGTGCCAGCAGCTTAGGCGGCGGTGGCTACACCTTC
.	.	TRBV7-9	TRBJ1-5	CASSPTGNQPQHF	TGTGCCAGCAGCCCTACAGGAAATCAGCCCCAGCATTTT
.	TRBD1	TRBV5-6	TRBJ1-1	CASSLFMDRGSGRTEAFF	TGTGCCAGCAGCTTGTTTATGGACAGGGGGAGTGGTCGCACTGAAGCTTTCTTT
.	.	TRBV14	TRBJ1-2	CASSHFQGWNYGYTF	TGTGCCAGCAGCCATTTCCAGGGGTGGAACTATGGCTACACCTTC
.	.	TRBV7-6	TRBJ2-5	CASSTGSKTQYF	TGTGCCAGCAGCACGGGTTCGAAGACCCAGTACTTC
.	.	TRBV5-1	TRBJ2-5	CASSLGAPGETQYF	TGCGCCAGCAGCTTGGGGGCGCCGGGGGAGACCCAGTACTTC
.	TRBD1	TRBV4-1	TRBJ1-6	CASSHSMPRDRNNSPLHF	TGCGCCAGCAGCCATTCAATGCCTCGGGACAGAAATAATTCACCCCTCCACTTT
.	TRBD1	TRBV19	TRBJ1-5	CATMDRVNQPQHF	TGTGCCACCATGGACAGGGTTAATCAGCCCCAGCATTTT
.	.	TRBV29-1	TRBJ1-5	CSVNLGESQPQHF	TGCAGCGTTAACCTCGGGGAGAGTCAGCCCCAGCATTTT
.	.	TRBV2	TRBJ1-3	CASSFLLSRATITIYF	TGTGCCAGCAGTTTTCTGCTCTCGCGGGCAACTATCACCATATATTTT
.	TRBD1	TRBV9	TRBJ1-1	CASAPRGLGTEAFF	TGTGCCAGCGCACCTAGGGGGCTGGGCACTGAAGCTTTCTTT
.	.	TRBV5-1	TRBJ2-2	CASSPRGENTGELFF	TGCGCCAGCAGCCCGCGTGGAGAGAACACCGGGGAGCTGTTTTTT
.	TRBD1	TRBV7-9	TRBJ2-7	CASSHGQGAQNNEQYF	TGTGCCAGCAGCCACGGACAGGGGGCGCAAAATAACGAGCAGTACTTC
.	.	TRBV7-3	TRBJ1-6	CASSLAANSPLHF	TGTGCCAGCAGCTTGGCGGCCAATTCACCCCTCCACTTT
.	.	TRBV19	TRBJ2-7	CASSIGSGGIYEQYF	TGTGCCAGTAGTATAGGGAGTGGGGGGATCTACGAGCAGTACTTC
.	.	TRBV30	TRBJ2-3	CAWRVGAYTQYF	TGTGCCTGGAGAGTGGGGGCATATACGCAGTATTTT
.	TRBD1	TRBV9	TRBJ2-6	CASSIPGQGSSGANVLTF	TGTGCCAGCAGCATTCCGGGACAGGGATCTTCTGGGGCCAACGTCCTGACTTTC
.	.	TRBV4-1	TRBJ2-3	CASSQVGLKRDTQYF	TGCGCCAGCAGCCAAGTAGGACTAAAGCGGGATACGCAGTATTTT
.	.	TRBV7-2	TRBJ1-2	CASSLGVRDGGGYGYTF	TGTGCCAGCAGCTTAGGAGTCAGGGACGGGGGAGGGTATGGCTACACCTTC
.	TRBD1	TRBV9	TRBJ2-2	CASSPQGTLNTGELFF	TGTGCCAGCAGCCCACAGGGGACCCTAAACACCGGGGAGCTGTTTTTT